Below, one TCR beta chain is given with its context. Profiling relied on immunoSEQ multiplex PCR, and the TCRdb table lists in-frame clones only, not all of them. Among approximately 660,000 clones listed, 88% were seen once. Germline values: CDR1 SEHNR, CDR2 FQNEAQ (reference sequence). This CDR3 is 17 amino acids long. The ends lost 2 bases at V and 3 bases at J; junction bases unmatched: 9. The data derive from a study of shared T cell receptors in the human thymus. This sample was shared with a second study, whose subject was human thymus T cells. That source notes: In unrelated individuals, thymic repertoires overlapped highly, according to related research.

J is TRBJ2-2 and V is TRBV7-9; 7 bases map to TRBD2. This clonotype was obtained from a boy under three years old with a congenital heart defect. What was sequenced was thymocytes. CDR3: CASSLPPTSEYTGELFF. CDR3 nucleotide sequence: TGTGCCAGCAGCTTACCCCCCACTAGCGAATACACCGGGGAGCTGTTTTTT.